What follows describes a single T cell receptor (beta chain). This CDR3 has 17 amino acids. In germline, CDR1 is SGHNT, CDR2 YYREEE (reference sequence). Trimming removed 0 bases at V and 4 bases at J, with 19 bases between. The entry originates in a study of blood T cell repertoires in COVID-19. Study details: Sample material is recorded as cDNA or gDNA derived from T cells, B-cell-depleted T cells, or PBMCs.

Per the original data handling: Reference gene primer amplification gave nucleated cell count estimates. TCRdb keeps only in-frame clones here, not all; method: immunoSEQ multiplex PCR. That table gives V, J and clone size, and the DNA gave D and trimming. Among 120,000 to 150,000 clones listed, roughly 88% were seen once. The sequence was collected from a woman aged 60-75 years with acute or convalescent COVID-19. This rearrangement joins TRBV5-4 to TRBJ2-5, with D possibly matching TRBD2 (7 bases). The sample consisted of peripheral blood. This CDR3 reads CASSLEGGGGRRETQYF. CDR3 DNA: TGTGCCAGCAGCTTGGAGGGAGGGGGAGGACGCCGAGAGACCCAGTACTTC.